The next 17 T cell receptor beta chains were all read from a single sample in a study of CD8 T cells in Susac syndrome. A quantity of roughly 0.5 to 1 ug RNA underwent reverse transcription using random hexamers. TCRdb passed the immunoSEQ multiplex PCR reads through MiXCR, listing each CDR3 protein once. The table has some 170,000 distinct CDR3 sequences, about 95% seen once. The sequencing sample was made of CD4+ T cells from PBMCs. These receptors were collected from a human donor in good health.

This chain links TRBV16 with TRBJ1-1; TRBD1 is a possible D gene (6 bases). CDR1 is KGHSY, CDR2 FQNENV, per germline. Trimming shortened V by 7 bases and J by 1 base, and 16 bases separated the two germline ends. The CDR3 contains 15 residues. The chain's CDR3 is CASTNRGQGNTEAFF. The CDR3 coding sequence is TGTGCCAGCACCAACCGGGGGCAGGGGAACACTGAAGCTTTCTTT.

J is TRBJ2-2 and V is TRBV29-1, with TRBD2 matching 8 bases. V was clipped by 5 bases and J by 4 bases; unmatched bases: 3. This CDR3 comprises 13 residues. Germline V gives CDR1 SQVTM, CDR2 ANQGSEA. The CDR3 sequence is CSVWTSSTGELFF. DNA of the CDR3: TGCAGCGTTTGGACTAGCAGCACCGGGGAGCTGTTTTTT.

This chain connects TRBV5-1 to TRBJ2-7; TRBD2 matches at 13 bases. CDR3 length equals 15 residues. Trimming took 0 bases from V and 6 from J; bases not matched to a gene: 3. Germline V CDR1 and CDR2: SGHRS, YFSETQ. In DNA, the CDR3 is TGCGCCAGCAGCTTGGGACTAGCGGGAGGATTCGAGCAGTACTTC. This gives the protein CASSLGLAGGFEQYF.

The chain joins TRBV7-8 to TRBJ2-1; D is unclear. CDR3 length: 15 residues. In germline, CDR1 is SGHVS, CDR2 FQNEAQ. Trimming cost V 2 bases and J 0 bases, with 8 bases left between them. The CDR3 sequence is CASSLWRSSYNEQFF. CDR3 nucleotide sequence: TGTGCCAGCAGCTTATGGAGAAGCTCCTACAATGAGCAGTTCTTC.

J is TRBJ2-5 and V is TRBV20-1; 10 positions agree with TRBD2. Germline loops: CDR1 DFQATT, CDR2 SNEGSKA (reference sequence). V was clipped by 7 bases and J by 1 base; unmatched bases: 3. The CDR3 is 13 residues long. CDR3 loop: CSEGTSAQETQYF. The CDR3 region has the DNA TGCAGTGAAGGGACTAGCGCCCAAGAGACCCAGTACTTC.

This sequence joins TRBV23-1 and TRBJ2-1; tentative D call: TRBD1 (6 bases). TRBV23-1 is reported as an ORF; its role is uncertain. V lost 8 bases to trimming and J lost 6 bases, with 29 bases between them. The CDR3 runs 18 residues. In DNA, the CDR3 is TGCGCCAGCCGCCGGCCGACAGGCCGTAGGATTCCGGGCAATGAGCAGTTCTTC. Translating gives CASRRPTGRRIPGNEQFF.

V gene TRBV19 combines with J gene TRBJ2-1; 10 bases agree with TRBD2. V trimming: 7 bases; J trimming: 7 bases; junction bases outside the gene matches: 10. Germline values: CDR1 LNHDA, CDR2 SQIVND (reference sequence). CDR3 length: 15 amino acids. DNA of the CDR3: TGTGCCAGTATCAGCCCGGGTAGCGGGAGGAATGAGCAGTTCTTC. Its translation: CASISPGSGRNEQFF. Combining the CDR3 with reference TRBV19 and TRBJ2-1 gives the whole variable domain DGGITQSPKYLFRKEGQNVTLSCEQNLNHDAMYWYRQDPGQGLRLIYYSQIVNDFQKGDIAEGYSVSREKKESFPLTVTSAQKNPTAFYLCASISPGSGRNEQFFGPGTRLTVL.

This chain connects TRBV6-1 to TRBJ2-5; 14 nucleotides align to TRBD2. The length of the CDR3 is 16 residues. V lost 5 bases to trimming and J lost 4 bases; unmatched junction nucleotides: 6. Germline CDR1 MNHNS, CDR2 SASEGT. The CDR3 coding sequence is TGTGCCAGCAGTCGGACTAGCGGGAGGCAGGGAGAGACCCAGTACTTC. It specifies CASSRTSGRQGETQYF.

V usage is TRBV7-6 and J usage is TRBJ2-1; D is perhaps TRBD1 or TRBD2 (6 bases each). The CDR3 extends over 15 amino acids. Germline V lookup: CDR1 SGHVS, CDR2 FNYEAQ. The V end lost 4 bases, the J end lost 5 bases, and 15 bases lay between the germline ends. CDR3 nucleotides: TGTGCCAGCAGCTCGGGACTCAAGGGGGACAATGAGCAGTTCTTC. It encodes CASSSGLKGDNEQFF.

The chain joins TRBV27 to TRBJ1-2; D remains ambiguous. The V gene lost 9 bases and the J gene lost 5 bases, with 28 bases spanning the gap. Germline CDR1 is MNHEY and CDR2 is SMNVEV (reference sequence). The CDR3 covers 17 residues. The CDR3 coding sequence is TGTGCCAGACAACCTGAGGGTCAGAACTTCCTTGATTATGGCTACACCTTC. It codes for CARQPEGQNFLDYGYTF.

The chain carries TRBV3-1 and TRBJ1-2; the match to TRBD1 covers 9 bases. V lost 3 bases and J lost 6; bases outside the gene matches: 5. The CDR3 contains 14 residues. Germline-derived CDR1 and CDR2 are LGHDT and YNNKEL (reference sequence). CDR3 sequence: CASSHGTGPNGYTF. The CDR3 coding sequence is TGTGCCAGCAGCCACGGGACAGGGCCCAATGGCTACACCTTC.

V usage is TRBV29-1 and J usage is TRBJ2-1; D possibly uses TRBD1 or TRBD2 (5 bases each). The CDR3 extends over 12 amino acids. Germline V CDR1 and CDR2: SQVTM, ANQGSEA. V lost 8 bases and J lost 4, with 12 bases in between. The CDR3 DNA follows: TGCAGCCCGACATGGGGGTACAATGAGCAGTTCTTC. Protein sequence: CSPTWGYNEQFF.

The V and J genes are TRBV28 and TRBJ2-2; 7 positions match TRBD1. Per germline, CDR1 MDHEN and CDR2 SYDVKM. After removal of 11 bases from V and 0 bases from J, the junction contained 3 bases not matched to a gene. The CDR3 contains 13 residues. The CDR3 sequence is CAGQDSNTGELFF. Written as DNA, the CDR3 is TGTGCCGGACAGGATTCGAACACCGGGGAGCTGTTTTTT.

The genes are TRBV4-3 and TRBJ2-1, with 10 positions matching TRBD2. V dropped 0 bases and J dropped 4; count of bases not matched to a gene: 12. CDR1 LGHNA and CDR2 YSLEER come from the germline V gene. The CDR3 totals 19 residues. DNA of the CDR3: TGCGCCAGCAGCCAAGATTGGGGTGACCTAGCGGGAGAGTACAATGAGCAGTTCTTC. The encoded protein is CASSQDWGDLAGEYNEQFF.

The genes are TRBV9 and TRBJ2-1, with 14 bases identical to TRBD2. The CDR3 is 18 residues long. The junction had 9 bases not matched to a gene; V was cut back by 1 base and J by 6 bases. The germline gives CDR1 SGDLS, CDR2 YYNGEE. The DNA for the CDR3 is TGTGCCAGCAGCGTATTCGGGCCGGGACTAGCGGGGGTCAATGAGCAGTTCTTC. This translates into CASSVFGPGLAGVNEQFF.

The chain combines TRBV12-3 or TRBV12-4 with TRBJ1-2; D perhaps matches TRBD1 (5 bases). V lost 3 bases and J lost 2, with 10 bases in between. The CDR3 totals 14 residues. CDR3: CASSFAGTNYGYTF. In DNA, the CDR3 is TGTGCCAGCAGTTTTGCCGGGACGAACTATGGCTACACCTTC.

The chain joins TRBV12-3 or TRBV12-4 to TRBJ1-5; D call uncertain. V lost 6 bases, J lost 4 bases, and 13 bases lay in between. The CDR3 is 14 residues long. As DNA, the CDR3 is TGTGCCAGCAGAGCCACGAGGACGAATCAGCCCCAGCATTTT. Protein sequence: CASRATRTNQPQHF.